Following are 30 T cell receptor beta chains from one sample sequenced in a study of T cell responses to AZD1222 COVID-19 vaccine. The table came from immunoSEQ multiplex PCR; TCRdb's copy has only in-frame clones and leaves some out. Here the sample spans about 120,000 clones, around nine tenths being singletons. Sample: peripheral blood, taken 28 days after the second dose of the MenACWY control vaccine. The source is an adult who received the MenACWY meningococcal vaccine as a control.

The chain is built from TRBV6-6 and TRBJ2-7, with D perhaps given as TRBD1 or TRBD2 (5 bases each). This CDR3 has 14 residues. Looked up from germline, CDR1 is MNHNY and CDR2 is SVGAGI (reference sequence). Trimming took off 6 bases at V and 7 bases at J, with 19 bases between the two ends. CDR3 in DNA: TGTGCCAGCAGATCCGGGACCACCCTGCGGGAGCAGTACTTC. It specifies CASRSGTTLREQYF.

This chain uses TRBV4-1 with TRBJ2-1; 7 nucleotides align to TRBD2. Germline V gives CDR1 MGHRA, CDR2 YSYEKL. V lost 0 bases and J lost 5; bases outside the gene matches: 7. The CDR3 totals 16 residues. As DNA, the CDR3 is TGCGCCAGCAGCCAAGAGGGCGGGGGTGCCGACAATGAGCAGTTCTTC. It is translated as CASSQEGGGADNEQFF.

The CDR3 DNA reads TGTGCCAGCAGCCAAGGAGACAGCCTTGGGGCCAACGTCCTGACTTTC. Translation: CASSQGDSLGANVLTF. V is TRBV4-2 and J is TRBJ2-6, with a possible D match to TRBD1 (5 bases). This CDR3 contains 16 residues. The germline V gene has CDR1 LGHNA and CDR2 YNFKEQ. The V and J ends lost 1 base and 3 bases respectively, with 10 bases between them.

This chain links TRBV6-4 with TRBJ2-3; a possible D gene is TRBD2 (5 bases). The CDR3 totals 12 residues. Germline CDR1 MRHNA, CDR2 SNTAGT. V lost 0 bases and J 9 bases, leaving 7 bases between the germline ends. CDR3: CASSDSGRTQYF. DNA for the CDR3: TGTGCCAGCAGTGACTCGGGGAGAACGCAGTATTTT.

This clone was observed once. This rearrangement joins TRBV5-1 to TRBJ1-2; D is ambiguous. Between the trimmed V and J ends, which lost 0 bases and 4 bases, there was a span of 7 bases. This CDR3 is 13 amino acids long. Germline CDR1 and CDR2: SGHRS and YFSETQ. CDR3 amino acids: CASSLGPVYGYTF. The CDR3 nucleotides are TGCGCCAGCAGCTTGGGTCCCGTCTATGGCTACACCTTC.

The J gene is TRBJ1-1, the V gene TRBV6-5; no clear D. The CDR3 consists of 14 residues. Trimming shortened V by 5 bases and J by 6 bases, and 16 bases separated the two germline ends. Looked up from germline, CDR1 is MNHEY and CDR2 is SVGAGI. The CDR3 nucleotides are TGTGCCAGCAGTCAATTTCAGTTTACACCTGAAGCTTTCTTT. Its translation is CASSQFQFTPEAFF.

The V and J genes are TRBV7-9 and TRBJ2-2; 7 nucleotides match TRBD1. Germline V gene lookup returns CDR1 SEHNR and CDR2 FQNEAQ (reference sequence). The CDR3 is made up of 13 amino acids. V gave up 10 bases and J gave up 4 bases; unmatched junction bases: 6. Here the CDR3 DNA reads TGTGCCACACGGACAGGCAGCACCGGGGAGCTGTTTTTT. The encoded protein is CATRTGSTGELFF.

V gene TRBV2 combines with J gene TRBJ2-3, with D maybe TRBD1 (6 bases). V was trimmed by 3 bases and J by 4 bases, leaving 14 bases between them. The CDR3 covers 15 residues. Germline CDR1 SNHLY, CDR2 FYNNEI. The CDR3 reads CASSDQGPAADTQYF. Written as DNA, the CDR3 is TGTGCCAGCAGTGACCAGGGGCCTGCGGCAGATACGCAGTATTTT.

The chain employs TRBV14 and TRBJ2-2; weak D call: TRBD2 (5 bases). Trimming stripped 4 bases from V and 6 bases from J, with 15 bases between. The CDR3 is made up of 15 amino acids. Germline V gives CDR1 SGHDN, CDR2 FVKESK. CDR3 coding DNA: TGTGCCAGCAGCCGGCTTACTAGTCCAGCCGGGGAGCTGTTTTTT. This encodes CASSRLTSPAGELFF.

The CDR3 DNA is TGTGCCAGCAGCGCAGGGGGGCCCACCACCGATACGCAGTATTTT. It yields the protein CASSAGGPTTDTQYF. The rearrangement joins TRBV7-9 to TRBJ2-3; TRBD1 is a possible D gene (7 bases). The CDR3 has 15 residues. Per the germline V gene, CDR1 is SEHNR and CDR2 is FQNEAQ (reference sequence). Between the trimmed V and J ends, which lost 5 bases and 6 bases, there was a span of 18 bases.

The chain joins TRBV5-1 to TRBJ2-1; 7 bases agree with TRBD2. The CDR3 extends over 14 amino acids. Germline CDR1 and CDR2: SGHRS and YFSETQ. V lost 6 bases and J lost 9; bases outside the gene matches: 12. CDR3 sequence: CASKSGNARSEQFF. The CDR3 DNA sequence: TGCGCCAGCAAGAGCGGGAACGCCCGAAGTGAGCAGTTCTTC.

This chain links TRBV12-3 or TRBV12-4 with TRBJ1-3; D perhaps matches TRBD1 (5 bases). The ends were cut back, 8 bases at V and 1 base at J, with 9 bases in the middle. This CDR3 spans 13 amino acids. The DNA of the CDR3 is TGTGCCAGCGGGGGTCGTTCTGGAAACACCATATATTTT. Amino acids: CASGGRSGNTIYF.

Worth noting for this clone: This CDR3 is also generated by other DNA sequences in the sample. The rearrangement links TRBV7-9 to TRBJ1-1; D unclear. The CDR3 totals 13 residues. CDR1 SEHNR and CDR2 FQNEAQ come from the germline V gene (reference sequence). Trimming stripped 1 base from V and 2 bases from J, with 5 bases between. CDR3 bases: TGTGCCAGCAGCTTAGTTGTCAACACTGAAGCTTTCTTT. The encoded protein is CASSLVVNTEAFF. Variable domain in full (rest from reference TRBV7-9 and TRBJ1-1): DTGVSQNPRHKITKRGQNVTFRCDPISEHNRLYWYRQTLGQGPEFLTYFQNEAQLEKSRLLSDRFSAERPKGSFSTLEIQRTEQGDSAMYLCASSLVVNTEAFFGQGTRLTVV.

The V gene is TRBV7-3, the J gene TRBJ2-3; D not certain. The CDR3 contains 12 residues. Trimming took off 2 bases at V and 1 base at J, with 1 base between the two ends. Germline V gene lookup returns CDR1 SGHTA and CDR2 FQGTGA. The CDR3, as DNA: TGTGCCAGCAGCTTAGGCACAGATACGCAGTATTTT. It encodes CASSLGTDTQYF.

The V call is TRBV2, the J call TRBJ2-7, with 9 positions matching TRBD1. This CDR3 has 13 residues. Trimming at V came to 4 bases and at J to 11 bases, leaving 9 bases not matched to a gene. Germline V gives CDR1 SNHLY, CDR2 FYNNEI. CDR3 region: CASSGAGQGREYF. The CDR3 DNA sequence: TGTGCCAGCAGTGGAGCGGGACAGGGCAGGGAGTACTTC.

The V and J genes are TRBV6-2 or TRBV6-3 and TRBJ2-7; possibly TRBD1 or TRBD2 for D (5 bases each). The V gene's germline CDR1 is MNHEY and CDR2 SVGEGT. This CDR3 is 19 amino acids long. V lost 3 bases and J 2 bases, leaving 26 bases between the germline ends. CDR3 sequence (DNA): TGTGCCAGCAGTTATACCTCCGGGGCCGAGTGGGGCACCACCTACGAGCAGTACGTC. Protein sequence: CASSYTSGAEWGTTYEQYV.

The chain has TRBV4-2 and TRBJ1-1; D unresolved. The CDR3 covers 12 residues. Per the germline V gene, CDR1 is LGHNA and CDR2 is YNFKEQ. Deletions cut 1 base from V and 2 bases from J, with 2 bases between. The CDR3 bases are TGTGCCAGCAGCCAAGTTAACACTGAAGCTTTCTTT. Residues: CASSQVNTEAFF.

The CDR3 reads CASSIRAGSYEQYF. The CDR3 DNA follows: TGTGCCAGTAGTATCCGAGCGGGGTCCTACGAGCAGTACTTC. The chain joins TRBV19 to TRBJ2-7; 7 bases match TRBD2. CDR3 length: 14 amino acids. Germline lookup yields CDR1 LNHDA and CDR2 SQIVND (reference sequence). Trimming took 3 bases from V and 1 from J; bases not matched to a gene: 3.

This clone appeared a single time. This chain's CDR3 is CASRGGLAGGKRYNEQFF. The CDR3 DNA sequence: TGTGCCAGCCGTGGGGGACTAGCGGGAGGAAAGCGCTACAATGAGCAGTTCTTC. The V and J genes are TRBV28 and TRBJ2-1, with 15 bases matching TRBD2. The CDR3 extends over 18 amino acids. The V gene's germline CDR1 is MDHEN and CDR2 SYDVKM. After removal of 8 bases from V and 3 bases from J, the junction contained 11 bases not matched to a gene.

The V gene is TRBV28, the J gene TRBJ1-5, with unresolved D. The V end was cut by 3 bases, the J end by 0 bases, with 12 bases between. This CDR3 has 16 residues. CDR1 MDHEN and CDR2 SYDVKM come from the germline V gene. This CDR3 reads CASSFIENYSNQPQHF. CDR3 DNA: TGTGCCAGCAGTTTCATCGAGAATTATAGCAATCAGCCCCAGCATTTT. The entire variable domain, with the rest obtained from reference TRBV28 and TRBJ1-5, is as follows: DVKVTQSSRYLVKRTGEKVFLECVQDMDHENMFWYRQDPGLGLRLIYFSYDVKMKEKGDIPEGYSVSREKKERFSLILESASTNQTSMYLCASSFIENYSNQPQHFGDGTRLSIL.

The chain is built from TRBV9 and TRBJ1-1; D is uncertain. The CDR3 has 14 residues. Germline lookup yields CDR1 SGDLS and CDR2 YYNGEE. V gave up 4 bases and J gave up 5 bases, with 15 bases separating them. CDR3 amino acids: CASSLSGVGTEAFF. The CDR3 DNA is TGTGCCAGCAGCTTGAGCGGGGTGGGGACTGAAGCTTTCTTT. The full variable domain, completed using reference TRBV9 and TRBJ1-1, is DSGVTQTPKHLITATGQRVTLRCSPRSGDLSVYWYQQSLDQGLQFLIQYYNGEERAKGNILERFSAQQFPDLHSELNLSSLELGDSALYFCASSLSGVGTEAFFGQGTRLTVV.

This clone occurred a few times. The V and J genes are TRBV5-1 and TRBJ2-1; 12 bases are a match to TRBD2. This CDR3 has 17 residues. V shed 6 bases, J shed 4 bases, and the junction held 11 bases outside the gene matches. Germline V gene data show CDR1 as SGHRS and CDR2 as YFSETQ. The CDR3 region has the DNA TGCGCCAGCACCCCGTCGACTAGCGGGAGTCGGTACAATGAGCAGTTCTTC. It is translated as CASTPSTSGSRYNEQFF.

This sequence joins TRBV2 and TRBJ2-7, with D possibly being TRBD1 (5 bases). Germline-derived CDR1 and CDR2 are SNHLY and FYNNEI. V shed 3 bases and J shed 5 bases, with 14 bases lying between them. CDR3 length: 14 residues. The DNA for the CDR3 is TGTGCCAGCAGTGATGTTGGGGCTCTGAACGAGCAGTACTTC. It yields the protein CASSDVGALNEQYF. The full variable domain, in which reference TRBV2 and TRBJ2-7 provide the parts outside the CDR3, is EPEVTQTPSHQVTQMGQEVILRCVPISNHLYFYWYRQILGQKVEFLVSFYNNEISEKSEIFDDQFSVERPDGSNFTLKIRSTKLEDSAMYFCASSDVGALNEQYFGPGTRLTVT.

This clone appeared a single time. V and J are TRBV2 and TRBJ2-3; TRBD2 agrees at 8 bases. Germline V gives CDR1 SNHLY, CDR2 FYNNEI. The trim removed 6 bases at V and 4 bases at J, leaving 9 bases unmatched. This CDR3 has 15 amino acids. CDR3 amino acids: CASRNSGSRSDTQYF. The CDR3 DNA is TGTGCCAGCAGAAACAGCGGGAGTAGGTCAGATACGCAGTATTTT.

This chain uses TRBV19 with TRBJ1-4; D perhaps matches TRBD1 (6 bases). This CDR3 is built from 14 residues. Germline CDR1 reads LNHDA; CDR2 reads SQIVND (reference sequence). V lost 4 bases and J lost 6, with 12 bases in between. The CDR3: CASSNPGADEKLFF. CDR3 bases: TGTGCCAGTAGTAATCCGGGGGCGGATGAAAAACTGTTTTTT.

The chain carries TRBV5-4 and TRBJ1-2; D is possibly TRBD1 (6 bases). Germline V gene lookup returns CDR1 SGHNT and CDR2 YYREEE (reference sequence). The CDR3 is 15 residues long. V was shortened by 2 bases and J by 1 base, with 12 bases between the two germline ends. CDR3 loop: CASSFYRANNYGYTF. The CDR3 nucleotides read TGTGCCAGCAGCTTCTACAGGGCGAATAACTATGGCTACACCTTC.

The J gene is TRBJ2-2, the V gene TRBV7-6, with a possible D match to TRBD1 (6 bases). Germline-derived CDR1 and CDR2 are SGHVS and FNYEAQ. The germline V and J ends were trimmed by 0 bases and 4 bases, with 12 bases remaining between them. The CDR3 runs 16 residues. CDR3 sequence: CASSLAEVRGTGELFF. For the CDR3, the DNA is TGTGCCAGCAGCTTAGCGGAGGTCAGGGGCACCGGGGAGCTGTTTTTT.

The chain uses TRBV6-2 or TRBV6-3 and TRBJ1-5; weak D call: TRBD1 (6 bases). The CDR3 spans 17 residues. V gave up 0 bases and J gave up 9 bases, with 21 bases separating them. CDR1 is MNHEY, CDR2 SVGEGT, per germline. The CDR3: CASSYSLTGKGGWPQHF. In DNA, the CDR3 is TGTGCCAGCAGTTACTCACTAACAGGGAAGGGGGGATGGCCCCAGCATTTT.

The gene calls are TRBV15 and TRBJ2-6, with 7 bases lining up with TRBD2. V shed 1 base, J shed 0 bases, and the junction held 6 bases outside the gene matches. This CDR3 has 18 amino acids. Germline-derived CDR1 and CDR2 are LNHNV and YYDKDF (reference sequence). The CDR3 loop reads CATSRGKAGSSGANVLTF. In DNA, the CDR3 is TGTGCCACCAGCAGAGGTAAAGCGGGAAGCTCTGGGGCCAACGTCCTGACTTTC.

This clone showed up just a few times. The chain is built from TRBV10-1 and TRBJ2-1, with D possibly TRBD2 on 5 matching bases. Germline V lookup: CDR1 WNHNN, CDR2 SYGVQD (reference sequence). Trimming took off 0 bases at V and 6 bases at J, with 18 bases between the two ends. The CDR3 is made up of 17 amino acids. The CDR3 here is CASSESRASGLLNEQFF. The CDR3 DNA reads TGCGCCAGCAGTGAGTCACGGGCCTCCGGACTTCTCAATGAGCAGTTCTTC.